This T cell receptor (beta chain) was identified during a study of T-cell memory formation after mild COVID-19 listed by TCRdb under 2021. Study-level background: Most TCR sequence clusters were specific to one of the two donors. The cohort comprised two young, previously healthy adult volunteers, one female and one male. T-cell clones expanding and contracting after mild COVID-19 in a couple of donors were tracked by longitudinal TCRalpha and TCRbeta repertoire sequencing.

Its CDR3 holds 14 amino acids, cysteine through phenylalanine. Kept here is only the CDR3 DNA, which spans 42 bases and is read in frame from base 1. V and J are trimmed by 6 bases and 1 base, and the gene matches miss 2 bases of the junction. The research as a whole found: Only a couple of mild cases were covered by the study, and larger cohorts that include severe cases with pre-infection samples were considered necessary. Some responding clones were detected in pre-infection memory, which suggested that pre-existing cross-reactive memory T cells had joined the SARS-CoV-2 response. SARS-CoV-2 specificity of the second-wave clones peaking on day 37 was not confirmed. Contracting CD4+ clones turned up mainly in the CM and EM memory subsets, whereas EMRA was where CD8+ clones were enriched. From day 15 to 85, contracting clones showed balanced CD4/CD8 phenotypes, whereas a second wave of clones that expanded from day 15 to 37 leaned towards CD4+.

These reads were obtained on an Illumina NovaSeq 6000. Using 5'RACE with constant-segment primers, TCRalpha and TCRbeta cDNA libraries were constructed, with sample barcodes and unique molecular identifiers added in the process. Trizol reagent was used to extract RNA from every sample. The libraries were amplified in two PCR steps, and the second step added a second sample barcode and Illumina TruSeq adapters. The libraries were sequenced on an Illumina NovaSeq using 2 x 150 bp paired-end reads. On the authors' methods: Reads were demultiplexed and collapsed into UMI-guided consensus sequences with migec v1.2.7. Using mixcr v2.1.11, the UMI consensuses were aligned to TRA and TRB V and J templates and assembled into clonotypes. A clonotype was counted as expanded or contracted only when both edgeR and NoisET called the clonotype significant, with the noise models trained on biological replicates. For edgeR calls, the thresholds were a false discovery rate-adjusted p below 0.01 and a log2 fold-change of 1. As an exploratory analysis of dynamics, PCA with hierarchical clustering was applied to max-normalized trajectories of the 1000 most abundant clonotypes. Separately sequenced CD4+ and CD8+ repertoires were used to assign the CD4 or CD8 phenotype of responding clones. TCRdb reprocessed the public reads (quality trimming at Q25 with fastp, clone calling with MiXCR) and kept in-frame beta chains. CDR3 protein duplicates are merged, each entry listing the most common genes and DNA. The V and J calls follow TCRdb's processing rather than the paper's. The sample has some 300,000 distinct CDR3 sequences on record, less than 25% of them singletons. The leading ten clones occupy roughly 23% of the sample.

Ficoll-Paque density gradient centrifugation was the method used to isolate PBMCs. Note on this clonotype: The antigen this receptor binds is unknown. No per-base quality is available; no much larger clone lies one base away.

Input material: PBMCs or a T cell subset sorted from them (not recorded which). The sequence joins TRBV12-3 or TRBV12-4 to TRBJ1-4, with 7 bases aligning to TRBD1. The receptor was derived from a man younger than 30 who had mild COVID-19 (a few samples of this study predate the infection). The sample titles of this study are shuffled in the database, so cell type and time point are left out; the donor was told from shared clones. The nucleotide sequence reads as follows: TGTGCCAGCAGCCGACAGGGAACTAATGAAAAACTGTTTTTT. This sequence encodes CASSRQGTNEKLFF.